This T cell receptor beta chain was captured in a study of T cell responses to AZD1222 COVID-19 vaccine. The overall study: Pooling was applied to second doses at about 4 or about 12 weeks.

CDR3 size: 15 residues. Germline V gene lookup returns CDR1 SNHLY and CDR2 FYNNEI. The J segment lost 8 bases and the V segment lost 6 bases, leaving 9 bases of the junction unmatched. This table comes from immunoSEQ multiplex PCR, and its TCRdb copy is limited to in-frame clones, with some not included. Altogether about 86,000 clones are present, roughly 90% being singletons, with the ten largest covering about 2.9%. The sequencing used peripheral blood, collected on day 0 of AZD1222 vaccination. This rearrangement joins TRBV2 to TRBJ1-6; TRBD1 matches 8 bases. The receptor was derived from an adult in good health. For the CDR3, the DNA is TGTGCCAGCAGCCGCGACAGGGGAGGTTATTCACCCCTCCACTTT. Protein: CASSRDRGGYSPLHF.